This T cell receptor (beta chain) was obtained from a study of blood T cell repertoires in COVID-19. V trimming: 0 bases; J trimming: 7 bases; junction bases outside the gene matches: 9. The CDR3 has 17 residues. From germline, CDR1 is LNHNV and CDR2 YYDKDF (reference sequence). This clone was recorded only once. Here immunoSEQ multiplex PCR was the method, and the copy in TCRdb shows in-frame clones only, minus some. This table holds about 180,000 clones, 60% to 80% found once. Living in 24 US areas, the participants were between 18 and 89 years of age. Cohorts were determined from participant-reported clinical history. Before they entered the study, exposed participants had met a COVID-19 case within 2 weeks.

The TCR was taken from a man aged 60 to 69 who had been exposed to COVID-19. The sequencing input was PBMCs or T cells enriched from blood (not recorded which). The V and J genes are TRBV15 and TRBJ2-1, with 10 bases identical to TRBD2. The CDR3 spells CATSRDRLAGARNEQFF. In DNA form, the CDR3 reads TGTGCCACCAGCAGAGATCGGCTAGCGGGAGCTAGGAATGAGCAGTTCTTC. Complete variable domain (other parts from reference TRBV15 and TRBJ2-1): DAMVIQNPRYQVTQFGKPVTLSCSQTLNHNVMYWYQQKSSQAPKLLFHYYDKDFNNEADTPDNFQSRRPNTSFCFLDIRSPGLGDTAMYLCATSRDRLAGARNEQFFGPGTRLTVL.